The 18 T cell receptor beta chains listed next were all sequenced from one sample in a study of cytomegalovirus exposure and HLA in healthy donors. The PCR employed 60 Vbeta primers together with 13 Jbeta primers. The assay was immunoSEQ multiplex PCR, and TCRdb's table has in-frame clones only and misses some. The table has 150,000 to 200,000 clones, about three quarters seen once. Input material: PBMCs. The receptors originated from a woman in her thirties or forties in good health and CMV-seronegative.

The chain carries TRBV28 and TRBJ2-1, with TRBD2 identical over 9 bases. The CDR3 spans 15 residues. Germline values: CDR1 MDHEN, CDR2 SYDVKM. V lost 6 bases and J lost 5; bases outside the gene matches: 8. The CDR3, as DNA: TGTGCCAGCAGCATGCTAGCGGGACGGAACAATGAGCAGTTCTTC. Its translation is CASSMLAGRNNEQFF.

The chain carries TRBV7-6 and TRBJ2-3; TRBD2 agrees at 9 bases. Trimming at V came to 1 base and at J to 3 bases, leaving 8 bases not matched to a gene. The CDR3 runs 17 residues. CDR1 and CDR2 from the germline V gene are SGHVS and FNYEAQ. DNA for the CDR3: TGTGCCAGCAGCTTAGGGCTAGCGGGGCGGGGGACAGATACGCAGTATTTT. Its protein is CASSLGLAGRGTDTQYF.

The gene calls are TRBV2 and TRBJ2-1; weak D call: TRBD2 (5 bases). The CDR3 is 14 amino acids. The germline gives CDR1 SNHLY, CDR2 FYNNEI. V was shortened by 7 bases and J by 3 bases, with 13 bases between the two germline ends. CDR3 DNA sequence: TGTGCCAGCATTCCCGAGACTAACTACAATGAGCAGTTCTTC. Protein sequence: CASIPETNYNEQFF.

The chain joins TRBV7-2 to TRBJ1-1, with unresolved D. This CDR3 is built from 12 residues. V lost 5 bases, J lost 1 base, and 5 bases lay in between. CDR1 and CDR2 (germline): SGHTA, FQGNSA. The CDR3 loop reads CASSRGNTEAFF. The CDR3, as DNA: TGTGCCAGCAGCCGGGGGAACACTGAAGCTTTCTTT.

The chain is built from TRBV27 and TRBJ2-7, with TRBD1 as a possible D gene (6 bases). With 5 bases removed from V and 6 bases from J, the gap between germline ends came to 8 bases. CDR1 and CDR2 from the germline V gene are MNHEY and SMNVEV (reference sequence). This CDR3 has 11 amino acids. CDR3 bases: TGTGCCAGCAGTGTAGGGGGCGAGCAGTACTTC. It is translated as CASSVGGEQYF.

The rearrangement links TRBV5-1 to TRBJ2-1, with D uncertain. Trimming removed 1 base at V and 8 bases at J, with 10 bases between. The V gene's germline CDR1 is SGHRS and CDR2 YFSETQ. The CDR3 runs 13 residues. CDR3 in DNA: TGCGCCAGCAGCTTGTACAACGCGGATGAGCAGTTCTTC. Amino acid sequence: CASSLYNADEQFF.

The CDR3 loop is CASSLPGGTEAFF. Written as DNA, the CDR3 is TGTGCCAGCAGCTTACCGGGTGGCACTGAAGCTTTCTTT. The genes are TRBV7-3 and TRBJ1-1; D is unclear. V was shortened by 2 bases and J by 4 bases, with 8 bases between the two germline ends. Germline lookup yields CDR1 SGHTA and CDR2 FQGTGA. CDR3 length: 13 residues.

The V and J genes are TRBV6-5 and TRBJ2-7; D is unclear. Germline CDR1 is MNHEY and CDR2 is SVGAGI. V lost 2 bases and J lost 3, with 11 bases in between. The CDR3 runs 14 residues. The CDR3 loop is CASSYGRGSYEQYF. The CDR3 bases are TGTGCCAGCAGTTACGGTCGTGGCAGCTACGAGCAGTACTTC.

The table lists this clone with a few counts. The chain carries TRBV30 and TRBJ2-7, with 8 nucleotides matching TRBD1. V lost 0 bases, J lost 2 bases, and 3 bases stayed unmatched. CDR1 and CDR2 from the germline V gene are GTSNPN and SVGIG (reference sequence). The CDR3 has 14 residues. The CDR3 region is CAWSVAGGAYEQYV. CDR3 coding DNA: TGTGCCTGGAGTGTGGCAGGGGGCGCCTACGAGCAGTACGTC.

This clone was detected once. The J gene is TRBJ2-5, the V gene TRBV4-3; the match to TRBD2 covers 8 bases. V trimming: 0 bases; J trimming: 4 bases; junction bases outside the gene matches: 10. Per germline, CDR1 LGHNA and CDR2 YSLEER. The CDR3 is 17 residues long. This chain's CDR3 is CASSQDRLRAGVETQYF. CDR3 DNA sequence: TGCGCCAGCAGCCAAGATCGTCTGAGAGCGGGAGTAGAGACCCAGTACTTC.

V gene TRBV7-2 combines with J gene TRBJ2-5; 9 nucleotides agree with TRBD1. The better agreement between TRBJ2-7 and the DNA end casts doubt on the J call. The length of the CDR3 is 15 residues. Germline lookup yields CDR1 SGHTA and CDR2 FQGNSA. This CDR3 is CASSLGQGTFSEQYF. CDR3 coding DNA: TGTGCCAGCAGCTTGGGACAGGGAACCTTTAGCGAGCAGTACTTC.

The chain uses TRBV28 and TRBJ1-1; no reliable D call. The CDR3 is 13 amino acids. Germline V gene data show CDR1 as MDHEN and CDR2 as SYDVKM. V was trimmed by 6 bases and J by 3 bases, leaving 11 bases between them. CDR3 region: CASRSSGDTEAFF. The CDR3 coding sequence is TGTGCCAGCAGGTCCTCCGGGGACACTGAAGCTTTCTTT.

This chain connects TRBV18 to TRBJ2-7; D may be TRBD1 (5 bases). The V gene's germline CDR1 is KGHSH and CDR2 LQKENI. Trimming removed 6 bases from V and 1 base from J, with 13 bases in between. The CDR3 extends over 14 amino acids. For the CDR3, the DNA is TGTGCCAGCTCCCACACAGACAGATCCTACGAGCAGTACTTC. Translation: CASSHTDRSYEQYF. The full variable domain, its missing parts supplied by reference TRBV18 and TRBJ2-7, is NAGVMQNPRHLVRRRGQEARLRCSPMKGHSHVYWYRQLPEEGLKFMVYLQKENIIDESGMPKERFSAEFPKEGPSILRIQQVVRGDSAAYFCASSHTDRSYEQYFGPGTRLTVT.

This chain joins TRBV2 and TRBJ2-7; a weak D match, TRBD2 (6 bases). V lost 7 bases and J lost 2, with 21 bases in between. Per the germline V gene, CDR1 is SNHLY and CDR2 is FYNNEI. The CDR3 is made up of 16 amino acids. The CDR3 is CASMVLAESSTYEQYV. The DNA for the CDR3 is TGTGCCAGCATGGTATTAGCGGAGTCCTCCACCTACGAGCAGTACGTC.

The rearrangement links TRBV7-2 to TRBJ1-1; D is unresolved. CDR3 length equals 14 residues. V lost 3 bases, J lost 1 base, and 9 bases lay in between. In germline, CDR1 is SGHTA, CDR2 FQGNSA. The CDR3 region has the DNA TGTGCCAGCAGCTTGGTGCCAGAGAACACTGAAGCTTTCTTT. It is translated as CASSLVPENTEAFF.

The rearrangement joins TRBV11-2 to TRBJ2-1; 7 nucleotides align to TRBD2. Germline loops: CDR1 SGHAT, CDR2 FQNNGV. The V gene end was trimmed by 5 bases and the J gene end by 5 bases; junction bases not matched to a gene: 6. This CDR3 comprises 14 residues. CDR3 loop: CASSMGLPNNEQFF. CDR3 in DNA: TGTGCCAGCAGCATGGGACTACCTAACAATGAGCAGTTCTTC. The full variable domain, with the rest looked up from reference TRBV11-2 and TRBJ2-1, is EAGVAQSPRYKIIEKRQSVAFWCNPISGHATLYWYQQILGQGPKLLIQFQNNGVVDDSQLPKDRFSAERLKGVDSTLKIQPAKLEDSAVYLCASSMGLPNNEQFFGPGTRLTVL.

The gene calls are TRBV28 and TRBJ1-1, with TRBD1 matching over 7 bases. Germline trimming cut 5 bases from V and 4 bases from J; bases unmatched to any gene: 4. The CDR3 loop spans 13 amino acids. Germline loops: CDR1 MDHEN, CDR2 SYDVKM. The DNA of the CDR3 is TGTGCCAGCAGTGGAGGGGACAGCACTGAAGCTTTCTTT. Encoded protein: CASSGGDSTEAFF.

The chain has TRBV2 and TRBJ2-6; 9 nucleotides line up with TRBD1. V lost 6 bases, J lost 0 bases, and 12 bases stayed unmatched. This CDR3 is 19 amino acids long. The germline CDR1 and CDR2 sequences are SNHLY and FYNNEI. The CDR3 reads CASRRGDREGISGANVLTF. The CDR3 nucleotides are TGTGCCAGCAGAAGGGGGGACAGGGAGGGCATCTCTGGGGCCAACGTCCTGACTTTC.